The rows below give T cell receptor beta chains drawn from one sample of a study of shared T cell receptors in the human thymus. Clones were read by immunoSEQ multiplex PCR, and TCRdb kept only the in-frame ones, dropping some. The sample holds 540,000 or so clones; around 82% are singletons and the top ten take about 0.013%. Separately, the same data were catalogued under a study of human thymus T cells.

The sequencing input was thymocytes. Source of these receptors: a boy less than two years old with a congenital heart defect. CDR3s include the opening cysteine and the closing phenylalanine or tryptophan.

TRBV19	TRBJ2-1	CASRGHRGNEQFF
TRBV10-3	TRBJ1-5	CAPNGGAGSNQPQHF
TRBV14	TRBJ2-1	CASSQRTLPWFF
TRBV14	TRBJ2-7	CASSQEGQPLYFYEQYF
TRBV2	TRBJ1-1	CASRAEPVGQEEAFF
TRBV27	TRBJ2-3	CASSYRADTQYF
TRBV2	TRBJ2-1	CASSEAGSGSSYNEQFF
TRBV5-6	TRBJ2-7	CASSFLRGSTRHYEQYF
TRBV30	TRBJ2-5	CALTLKGTEETQYF
TRBV6-6	TRBJ2-3	CASSYRTGDGTDTQYF
TRBV5-4	TRBJ1-1	CASSAGQNTEAFF
TRBV30	TRBJ1-4	CAWSETGRYEKLFF
TRBV2	TRBJ2-2	CASRRKGNTGELFF
TRBV18	TRBJ1-5	CASSRSSTGNGNQPQHF
TRBV11-3	TRBJ2-2	CASSLVRDRAGELFF
TRBV21-1	TRBJ2-6	CASNGTGTSGAGRSGANVLTF
TRBV4-2	TRBJ2-3	CASSPGGGGADTQYF
TRBV5-4	TRBJ2-3	CASKQWGGRTDTQYF
TRBV10-3	TRBJ2-1	CAISTSGNTYNEQFF
TRBV19	TRBJ1-2	CASRAGGSYGYTF
TRBV6-6	TRBJ2-4	CASSYRGEGRVIQYF
TRBV15	TRBJ2-3	CATSRAVAGGITDTQYF
TRBV11-2	TRBJ2-3	CASSWGRLSTDTQYF
TRBV5-1	TRBJ1-2	CASSLVGTAGYGYTF
TRBV4-2	TRBJ2-2	CASSQEFLAGQGFSGELFF
TRBV14	TRBJ2-1	CASSQAGPRTRALNEQFF
TRBV5-1	TRBJ1-2	CASSLDYVEFNTF
TRBV28	TRBJ2-7	CASSLSGSWDEQYF